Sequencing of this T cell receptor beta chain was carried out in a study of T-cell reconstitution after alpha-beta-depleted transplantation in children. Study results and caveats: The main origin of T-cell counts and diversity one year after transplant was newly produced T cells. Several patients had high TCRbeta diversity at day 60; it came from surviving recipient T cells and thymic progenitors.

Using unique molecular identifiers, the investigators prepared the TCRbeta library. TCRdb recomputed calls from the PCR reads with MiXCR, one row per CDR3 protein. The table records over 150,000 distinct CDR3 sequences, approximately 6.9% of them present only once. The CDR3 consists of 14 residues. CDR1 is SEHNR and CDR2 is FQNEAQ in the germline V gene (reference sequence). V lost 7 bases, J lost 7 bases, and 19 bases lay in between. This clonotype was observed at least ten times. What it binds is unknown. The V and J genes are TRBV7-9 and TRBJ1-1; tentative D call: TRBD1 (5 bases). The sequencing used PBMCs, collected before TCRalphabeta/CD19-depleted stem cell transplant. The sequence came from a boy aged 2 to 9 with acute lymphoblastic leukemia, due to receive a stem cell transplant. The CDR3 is CASTPTGGEDEAFF. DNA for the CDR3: TGTGCCAGCACCCCTACTGGAGGGGAGGATGAAGCTTTCTTT.